This TCR beta chain derives from a study of cytomegalovirus exposure and HLA in healthy donors. Study conclusions and caveats: It was taken for granted in presence/absence analyses that sequencing depth across donors was roughly uniform. Most TCR beta V segments were productive about 87% or about 30% of the time in an earlier analysis.

PCR was performed using 60 Vbeta and 13 Jbeta primers. Repertoires were generated with immunoSEQ multiplex PCR, while TCRdb's copy carries only in-frame clones and drops some. This sample carries about 170,000 clones, roughly 76% of them seen once, and the ten largest clones take roughly 4.5%. In regard to this clone: What it binds is unknown.

This receptor was taken from a woman aged 18-29 years in good health and CMV-seropositive. The sample was PBMCs.

As DNA, the CDR3 is TGTGCCAGCAGTCAGGACAGGAGCCTGAGCGAGCAGTACTTC. Its translation: CASSQDRSLSEQYF. This chain joins TRBV2 and TRBJ2-7, with 7 bases aligning to TRBD1. CDR3 length: 14 residues. The junction had 10 bases not matched to a gene; V was cut back by 5 bases and J by 6 bases. Germline loops: CDR1 SNHLY, CDR2 FYNNEI.